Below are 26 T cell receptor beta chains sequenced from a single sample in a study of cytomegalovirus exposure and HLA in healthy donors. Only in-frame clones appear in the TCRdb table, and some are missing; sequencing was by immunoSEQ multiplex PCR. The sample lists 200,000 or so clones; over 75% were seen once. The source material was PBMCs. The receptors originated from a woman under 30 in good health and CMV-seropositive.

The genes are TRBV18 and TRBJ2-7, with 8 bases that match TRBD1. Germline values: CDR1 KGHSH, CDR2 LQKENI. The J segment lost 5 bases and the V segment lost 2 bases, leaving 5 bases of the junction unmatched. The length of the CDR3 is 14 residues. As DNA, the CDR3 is TGTGCCAGCTCACCAGAGACAGGGGAACACGAGCAGTACTTC. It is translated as CASSPETGEHEQYF.

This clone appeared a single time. The CDR3 coding sequence is TGTGCCAGCAGTCTCTTAATGAACACTGAAGCTTTCTTT. It yields the protein CASSLLMNTEAFF. The chain joins TRBV6-6 to TRBJ1-1; D remains ambiguous. This CDR3 region has 13 residues. The V and J ends lost 5 bases and 0 bases respectively, with 7 bases between them. The germline gives CDR1 MNHNY, CDR2 SVGAGI (reference sequence).

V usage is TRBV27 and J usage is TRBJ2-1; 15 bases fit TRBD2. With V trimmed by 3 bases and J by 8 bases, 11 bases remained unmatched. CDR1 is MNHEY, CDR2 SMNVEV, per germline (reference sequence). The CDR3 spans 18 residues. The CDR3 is CASSFSGLAGGVWDEQFF. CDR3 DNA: TGTGCCAGCAGTTTTTCCGGACTAGCGGGAGGGGTTTGGGATGAGCAGTTCTTC.

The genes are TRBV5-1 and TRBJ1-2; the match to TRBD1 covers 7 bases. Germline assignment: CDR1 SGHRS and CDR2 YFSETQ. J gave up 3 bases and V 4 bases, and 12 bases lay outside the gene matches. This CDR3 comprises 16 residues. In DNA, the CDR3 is TGCGCCAGCAGCGAACAATCCAGGGGGATAGACTATGGCTACACCTTC. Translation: CASSEQSRGIDYGYTF. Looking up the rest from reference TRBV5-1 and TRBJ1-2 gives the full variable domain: KAGVTQTPRYLIKTRGQQVTLSCSPISGHRSVSWYQQTPGQGLQFLFEYFSETQRNKGNFPGRFSGRQFSNSRSEMNVSTLELGDSALYLCASSEQSRGIDYGYTFGSGTRLTVV.

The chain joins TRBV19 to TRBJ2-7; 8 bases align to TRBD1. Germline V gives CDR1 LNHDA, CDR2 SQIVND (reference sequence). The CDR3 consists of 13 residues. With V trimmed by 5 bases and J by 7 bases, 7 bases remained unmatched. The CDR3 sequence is CASSPRGLREQYF. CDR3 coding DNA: TGTGCCAGTAGTCCCAGGGGGCTTCGAGAGCAGTACTTC.

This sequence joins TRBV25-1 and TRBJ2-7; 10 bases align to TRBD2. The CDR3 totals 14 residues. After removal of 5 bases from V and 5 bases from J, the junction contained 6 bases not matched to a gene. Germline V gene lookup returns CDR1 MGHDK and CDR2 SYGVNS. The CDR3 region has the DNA TGTGCCAGCAGTTGGCGGACTAGCGGAGACGAGCAGTACTTC. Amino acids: CASSWRTSGDEQYF.

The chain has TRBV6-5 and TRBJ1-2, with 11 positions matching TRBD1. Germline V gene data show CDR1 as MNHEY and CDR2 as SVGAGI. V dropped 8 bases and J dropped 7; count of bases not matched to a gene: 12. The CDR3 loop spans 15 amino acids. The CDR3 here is CASDPGTGGIGGYTF. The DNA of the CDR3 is TGTGCCAGCGACCCCGGGACAGGGGGAATAGGTGGCTACACCTTC.

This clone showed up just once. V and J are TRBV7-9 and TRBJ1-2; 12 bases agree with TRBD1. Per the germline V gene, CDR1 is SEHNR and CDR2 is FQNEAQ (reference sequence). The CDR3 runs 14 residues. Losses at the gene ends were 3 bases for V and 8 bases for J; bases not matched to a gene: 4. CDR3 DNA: TGTGCCAGCAGCTTGGGACAGGGGGCGCCCGGCTACACCTTC. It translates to CASSLGQGAPGYTF.

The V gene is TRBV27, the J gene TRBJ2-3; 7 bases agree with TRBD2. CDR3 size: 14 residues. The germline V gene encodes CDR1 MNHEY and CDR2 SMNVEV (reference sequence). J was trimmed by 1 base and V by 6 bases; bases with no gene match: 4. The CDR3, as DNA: TGTGCCAGCAGCCGGACTAGGCGCACAGATACGCAGTATTTT. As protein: CASSRTRRTDTQYF.

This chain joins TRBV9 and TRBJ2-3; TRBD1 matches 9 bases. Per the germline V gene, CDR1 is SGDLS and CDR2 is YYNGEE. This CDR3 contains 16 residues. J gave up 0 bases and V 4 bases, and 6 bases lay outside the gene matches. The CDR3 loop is CASSSRDRASTDTQYF. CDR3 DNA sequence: TGTGCCAGCAGCTCCCGGGACAGGGCTAGCACAGATACGCAGTATTTT.

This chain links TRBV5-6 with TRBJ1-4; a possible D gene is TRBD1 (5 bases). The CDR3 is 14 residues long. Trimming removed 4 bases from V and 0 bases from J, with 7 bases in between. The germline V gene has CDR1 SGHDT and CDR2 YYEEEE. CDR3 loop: CASSPTATNEKLFF. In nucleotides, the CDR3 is TGTGCCAGCAGCCCGACAGCAACTAATGAAAAACTGTTTTTT.

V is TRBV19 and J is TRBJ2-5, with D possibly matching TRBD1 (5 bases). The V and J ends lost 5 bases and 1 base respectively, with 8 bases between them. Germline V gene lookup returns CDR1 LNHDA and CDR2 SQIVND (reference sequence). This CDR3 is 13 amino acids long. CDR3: CASSPQGQETQYF. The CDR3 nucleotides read TGTGCCAGTAGTCCCCAGGGCCAAGAGACCCAGTACTTC.

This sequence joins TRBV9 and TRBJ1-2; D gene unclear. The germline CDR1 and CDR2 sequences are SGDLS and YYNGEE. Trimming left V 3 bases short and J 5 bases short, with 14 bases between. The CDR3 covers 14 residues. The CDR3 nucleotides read TGTGCCAGCAGCGAAGGCTGGACTTTATATGGCTACACCTTC. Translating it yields CASSEGWTLYGYTF.

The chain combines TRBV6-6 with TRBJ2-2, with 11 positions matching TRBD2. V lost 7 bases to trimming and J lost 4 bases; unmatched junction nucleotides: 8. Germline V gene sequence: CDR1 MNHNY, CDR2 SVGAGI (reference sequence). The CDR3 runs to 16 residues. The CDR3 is CASTLAGGFSTGELFF. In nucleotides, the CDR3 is TGTGCCAGCACTCTAGCGGGAGGATTCAGCACCGGGGAGCTGTTTTTT.

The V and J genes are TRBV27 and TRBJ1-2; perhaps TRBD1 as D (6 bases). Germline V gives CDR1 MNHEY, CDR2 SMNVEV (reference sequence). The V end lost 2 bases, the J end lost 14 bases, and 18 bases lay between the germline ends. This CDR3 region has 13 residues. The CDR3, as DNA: TGTGCCAGCAGTTTAAGGGGGGGTATTGGTAAAACCTTC. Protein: CASSLRGGIGKTF.

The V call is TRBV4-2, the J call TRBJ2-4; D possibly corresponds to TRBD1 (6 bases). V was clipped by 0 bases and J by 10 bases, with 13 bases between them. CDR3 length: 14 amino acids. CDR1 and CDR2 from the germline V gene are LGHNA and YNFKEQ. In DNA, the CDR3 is TGTGCCAGCAGCCAAGAGGGCCCAGGGGAGATTCAGTACTTC. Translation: CASSQEGPGEIQYF.

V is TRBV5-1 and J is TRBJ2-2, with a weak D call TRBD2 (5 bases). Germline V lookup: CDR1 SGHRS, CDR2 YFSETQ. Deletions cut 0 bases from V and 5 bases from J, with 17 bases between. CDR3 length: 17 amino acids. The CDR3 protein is CASSLVPGVLGTGELFF. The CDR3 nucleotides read TGCGCCAGCAGCTTGGTGCCCGGGGTATTGGGGACCGGGGAGCTGTTTTTT. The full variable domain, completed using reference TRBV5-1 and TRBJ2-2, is KAGVTQTPRYLIKTRGQQVTLSCSPISGHRSVSWYQQTPGQGLQFLFEYFSETQRNKGNFPGRFSGRQFSNSRSEMNVSTLELGDSALYLCASSLVPGVLGTGELFFGEGSRLTVL.

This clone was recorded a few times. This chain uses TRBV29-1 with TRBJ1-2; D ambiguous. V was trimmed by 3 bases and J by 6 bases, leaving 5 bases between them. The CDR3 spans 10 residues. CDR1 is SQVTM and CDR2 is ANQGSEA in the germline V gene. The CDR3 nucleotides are TGCAGCGTTGAGAGGGATGGCTACACCTTC. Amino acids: CSVERDGYTF.

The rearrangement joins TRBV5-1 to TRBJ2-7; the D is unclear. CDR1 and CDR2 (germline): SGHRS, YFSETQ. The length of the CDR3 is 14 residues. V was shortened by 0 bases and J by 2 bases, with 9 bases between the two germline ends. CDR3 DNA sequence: TGCGCCAGCAGCTTGGGTTCCGGAGCCTACGAGCAGTACTTC. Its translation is CASSLGSGAYEQYF. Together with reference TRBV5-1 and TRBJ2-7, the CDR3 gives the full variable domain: KAGVTQTPRYLIKTRGQQVTLSCSPISGHRSVSWYQQTPGQGLQFLFEYFSETQRNKGNFPGRFSGRQFSNSRSEMNVSTLELGDSALYLCASSLGSGAYEQYFGPGTRLTVT.

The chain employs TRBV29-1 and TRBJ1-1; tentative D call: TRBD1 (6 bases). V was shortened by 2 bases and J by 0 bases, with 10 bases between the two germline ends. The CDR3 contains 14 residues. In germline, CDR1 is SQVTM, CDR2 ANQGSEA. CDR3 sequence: CSVERQGMNTEAFF. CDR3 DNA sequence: TGCAGCGTTGAAAGGCAGGGGATGAACACTGAAGCTTTCTTT.

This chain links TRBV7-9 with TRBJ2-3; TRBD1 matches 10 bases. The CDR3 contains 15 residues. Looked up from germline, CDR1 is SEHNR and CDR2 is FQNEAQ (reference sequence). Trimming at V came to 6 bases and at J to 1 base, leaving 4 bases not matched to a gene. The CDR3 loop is CASRPTGGRTDTQYF. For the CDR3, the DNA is TGTGCCAGCAGGCCGACAGGGGGCCGCACAGATACGCAGTATTTT.

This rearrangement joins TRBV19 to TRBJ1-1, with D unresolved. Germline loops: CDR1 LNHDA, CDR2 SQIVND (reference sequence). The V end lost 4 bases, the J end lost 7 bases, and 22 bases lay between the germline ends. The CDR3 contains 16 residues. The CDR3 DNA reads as TGTGCCAGTAGTACAAGGCCCCTTAACAGAAACGGTGAAGCTTTCTTT. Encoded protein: CASSTRPLNRNGEAFF.

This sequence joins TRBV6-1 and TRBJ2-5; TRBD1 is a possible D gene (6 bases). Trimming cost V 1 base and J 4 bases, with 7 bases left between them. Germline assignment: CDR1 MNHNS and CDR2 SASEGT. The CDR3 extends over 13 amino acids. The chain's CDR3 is CASSEEQGETQYF. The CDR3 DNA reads TGTGCCAGCAGTGAAGAACAGGGAGAGACCCAGTACTTC.

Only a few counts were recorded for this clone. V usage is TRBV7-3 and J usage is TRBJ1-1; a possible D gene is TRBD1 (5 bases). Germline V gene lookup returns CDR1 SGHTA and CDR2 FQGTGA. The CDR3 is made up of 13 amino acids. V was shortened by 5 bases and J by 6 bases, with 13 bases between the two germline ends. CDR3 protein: CASSPLEGAEAFF. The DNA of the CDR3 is TGTGCCAGCAGCCCTTTGGAAGGGGCTGAAGCTTTCTTT.

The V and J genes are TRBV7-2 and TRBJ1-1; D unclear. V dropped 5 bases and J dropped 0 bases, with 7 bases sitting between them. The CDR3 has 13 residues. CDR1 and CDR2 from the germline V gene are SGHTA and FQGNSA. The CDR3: CASSPSVNTEAFF. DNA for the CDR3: TGTGCCAGCAGCCCATCAGTGAACACTGAAGCTTTCTTT.

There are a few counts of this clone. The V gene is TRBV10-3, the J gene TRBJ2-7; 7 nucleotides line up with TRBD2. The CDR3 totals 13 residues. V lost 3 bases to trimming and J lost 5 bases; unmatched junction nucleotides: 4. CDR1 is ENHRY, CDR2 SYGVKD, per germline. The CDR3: CAISDREGDEQYF. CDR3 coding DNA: TGTGCCATCAGTGACAGGGAGGGCGACGAGCAGTACTTC.